The T cell receptor (beta chain) under discussion was sequenced for a study of CD8 T cells in ankylosing spondylitis. The study, taken as a whole, reports: CD8+ disease-linked clones were present at relatively low frequencies in blood. Apparently characteristic of ankylosing spondylitis blood was a TCR beta motif (roughly eight highly homologous variants). As reported, disease-linked clones showed significant enrichment in matched ankylosing spondylitis synovial fluid. Earlier authors reported some of these motif variants in reactive arthritis synovial fluid and blood.

This clonotype was found a few times. Antigen specificity is unknown. The CDR3 has 13 residues. V was pared by 4 bases and J by 5 bases, with 11 bases between. From germline, CDR1 is SGHRS and CDR2 YFSETQ. Libraries for TCR beta were made by quantitative 5'-RACE with molecular barcodes. TCRdb reprocessed the 5' RACE reads with MiXCR, giving one entry per CDR3 protein. Counted here are hundreds of thousands of distinct CDR3 sequences, 15% to 20% occurring once; the ten biggest clones make up approximately 1%. The rearrangement uses TRBV5-1 and TRBJ2-3; D ambiguous. The source material was blood, either unsorted or a sorted T cell fraction (not recorded which). The sequence came from a male donor with ankylosing spondylitis. The CDR3 here is CASSLGFGDTQYF. CDR3 sequence (DNA): TGCGCCAGCAGCCTGGGGTTCGGAGATACGCAGTATTTT.